One sample yielded the 24 T cell receptor gamma chains listed below, sequenced in a study of gamma delta lymphoproliferative disorders and STAT genes. TCRdb reprocessed the multiplex PCR reads using CATT. The table shows approximately 540 gamma-chain clones, with less than 30% occurring only once. The receptor sequences were amplified from genomic DNA of peripheral blood mononuclear cells. Sequencing was carried out using blood. The receptors derive from a human donor in good health.

The chain couples TRGV4 to TRGJP2. The J gene, missing from TCRdb, was assigned here through DNA to germline matching. V lost 0 bases and J lost 0; bases outside the gene matches: 7. The CDR3 covers 17 residues. In germline, CDR1 is EGSTGY, CDR2 YDSYTSSV. This CDR3 is CATWDGRVYSSDWIKTF. CDR3 DNA sequence: TGTGCCACCTGGGATGGGAGGGTTTATAGTAGTGATTGGATCAAGACGTTT.

By proportion, this clone is large. The V call is TRGV2, the J call TRGJ1 or TRGJ2. The J gene, missing from TCRdb, was assigned here through DNA to germline matching. V shed 0 bases, J shed 4 bases, and the junction held 6 bases outside the gene matches. The CDR3 contains 14 residues. Germline lookup yields CDR1 EGSNGY and CDR2 YDSYNSKV. CDR3 sequence reads: CATWDGPGYYKKLF. The CDR3 DNA is TGTGCCACCTGGGACGGGCCAGGGTATTATAAGAAACTCTTT.

This clone appeared many times. A read error is the likely source, as a far larger clone sits one nucleotide away. The sample carries other DNA sequences with the same CDR3. The DNA of the CDR3 is TGTGCCACCTGGGATGGGCCGGGCCGCTCGGCTCCCGTATCGAATTATTATAAGAAACTCTTT. It yields the protein CATWDGPGRSAPVSNYYKKLF. V is TRGV4 and J is TRGJ1 or TRGJ2. TCRdb does not report a J gene; here it was assigned by matching the DNA to germline references. The CDR3 contains 21 residues. CDR1 and CDR2 (germline): EGSTGY, YDSYTSSV. The J segment lost 0 bases and the V segment lost 0 bases, leaving 23 bases of the junction unmatched.

This clone has a handful of counts. A far larger clone is only one base removed, so a read error is likely. The sample contains more than one DNA sequence encoding this CDR3. The V gene is TRGV2, the J gene TRGJP2. Since TCRdb gives no J gene, matching the DNA to germline was used here to assign it. V trimming: 1 base; J trimming: 2 bases; junction bases outside the gene matches: 10. Germline V CDR1 and CDR2: EGSNGY, YDSYNSKV. The CDR3 is made up of 17 amino acids. The CDR3 sequence: CATWDGLGFSSDWIKTF. CDR3 bases: TGTGCCACCTGGGACGGACTAGGGTTCAGTAGTGATTGGATCAAGACGTTT.

This clone appeared a few times. This likely reflects a read error, since a far larger clone is one base away. Other DNA sequences within the sample encode an identical CDR3. The chain carries TRGV4 and TRGJ1 or TRGJ2. The J gene was not available in TCRdb and was assigned here by matching the DNA to germline segments. The germline V gene encodes CDR1 EGSTGY and CDR2 YDSYTSSV. The CDR3 spans 21 residues. Trimming cost V 0 bases and J 4 bases; bases outside gene matches: 27. CDR3 loop: CATWDGPGRSAPVSNYYKKLF. DNA for the CDR3: TGTGCCACCTGGGATGGGCCGGGCCGCTCGGCCCCCGTATCGAACTATTATAAGAAACTCTTT.

In its sample, this clone is large. This chain uses TRGV9 with TRGJP. The J gene, left out of TCRdb, was set here by checking the DNA against germline. Germline lookup yields CDR1 GITISATS and CDR2 ISYDGTV (reference sequence). The CDR3 consists of 16 residues. The J segment lost 5 bases and the V segment lost 0 bases, leaving 1 base of the junction unmatched. This CDR3 reads CALWEVKELGKKIKVF. The CDR3 nucleotides are TGTGCCTTGTGGGAGGTGAAAGAGTTGGGCAAAAAAATCAAGGTATTT.

Note on this clone: The protein that TCRdb holds for this DNA derives from a much larger clone and differs from the translated DNA at residue 11, which likely indicates a read error; the protein shown here is translated from the DNA. No J gene was assigned, while the V gene was called as TRGV10. TRGV10 qualifies as an ORF whose function is uncertain. The CDR3 runs 14 residues. The DNA of the CDR3 is TGTGCTGCGTGGGATTATTTCCCGAGGGGGGATATTCTCTTT. This sequence encodes CAAWDYFPRGDILF.

This clone ranks as medium-sized. This sequence joins TRGV5 and TRGJ1 or TRGJ2. The J gene, not given by TCRdb, was assigned here from a germline match of the nucleotide sequence. CDR3 size: 12 residues. V was clipped by 12 bases and J by 3 bases; unmatched bases: 11. The germline gives CDR1 VINAFY, CDR2 YDVSNSKD. CDR3 loop: CAAQVTYYKKLF. The CDR3 bases are TGTGCCGCCCAGGTCACTTATTATAAGAAACTCTTT.

This clone is medium-sized (0.01 to 0.1%) in the sample. The chain combines TRGV11 with TRGJ1 or TRGJ2. TRGV11 is labeled an ORF, and its function is uncertain. CDR3 length equals 9 residues. With V trimmed by 12 bases and J by 12 bases, 8 bases remained unmatched. This CDR3 is CACGSRKLF. CDR3 DNA: TGTGCCTGCGGATCAAGGAAACTCTTT.

By share of the sample, this clone is large. This sample includes further DNA sequences coding for the same CDR3. No J gene was named, though the V gene is TRGV3. Germline CDR1 and CDR2: VTNTFY and YDVSTARD (reference sequence). The CDR3 has 12 amino acids. The CDR3 sequence: CATWGGISGRLF. The CDR3 nucleotides are TGTGCCACCTGGGGAGGTATTTCCGGTCGACTCTTT.

This clone is large in the sample. The genes are TRGV5 and TRGJ1 or TRGJ2. The J gene, absent from TCRdb, was called here by matching the DNA to germline. Germline lookup yields CDR1 VINAFY and CDR2 YDVSNSKD. The CDR3 runs 12 residues. Losses at the gene ends were 0 bases for V and 6 bases for J; bases not matched to a gene: 2. The CDR3 nucleotides read TGTGCCACCTGGGACAGGCTTTATAAGAAACTCTTT. Protein product: CATWDRLYKKLF.

A remark on this clone: The protein TCRdb lists belongs to a much larger clone and differs from this DNA's translation at residue 10, which points to a read error; the protein shown is made from the DNA. The gene calls are TRGV4 and TRGJ1 or TRGJ2. The J gene, not given by TCRdb, was assigned here from a germline match of the nucleotide sequence. After removal of 0 bases from V and 0 bases from J, the junction contained 23 bases not matched to a gene. This CDR3 is built from 21 residues. The V gene's germline CDR1 is EGSTGY and CDR2 YDSYTSSV. The CDR3 sequence: CATWDGPGRLAPVSNYYKKLF. CDR3 in DNA: TGTGCCACCTGGGATGGGCCGGGCCGCTTGGCCCCCGTATCGAATTATTATAAGAAACTCTTT.

This clone is termed large. The chain combines TRGV2 with TRGJ1 or TRGJ2. TCRdb lists no J gene, so it was determined here by aligning the DNA to germline. The germline V gene has CDR1 EGSNGY and CDR2 YDSYNSKV. This CDR3 has 13 amino acids. The V and J ends lost 5 bases and 0 bases, in that order; junction bases with no gene match: 4. The CDR3 coding sequence is TGTGCCACCTGGGGCCCGAATTATTATAAGAAACTCTTT. Its protein is CATWGPNYYKKLF.

About this clone: No DNA is shown, since the ends of the CDR3 on it are uncertain; the CDR3 is the one TCRdb lists. The J segment was not called; the V segment is TRGV10. TRGV10 is recorded as an ORF, its role being uncertain. The CDR3 comprises 17 residues, both ends counted. CDR3 amino acids: CAAEDVGRNSLAVEQHF.

This clone is medium-sized (0.01 to 0.1%). J is TRGJ1 or TRGJ2 and V is TRGV11. The J gene, left out of TCRdb, was set here by checking the DNA against germline. TRGV11 is sorted into the ORF group, with uncertain function. CDR3 length equals 13 residues. Trimming at V came to 5 bases and at J to 1 base, leaving 2 bases not matched to a gene. CDR3 bases: TGTGCCTGCTGGATTAAAAATTATTATAAGAAACTCTTT. Its translation is CACWIKNYYKKLF.

This clone counts as large (0.1 to 1%). The CDR3 bases are TGTGCCACCTGGGATACCACTGGTTGGTTCAAGATATTT. It is translated as CATWDTTGWFKIF. The V and J genes are TRGV8 and TRGJP1. No J segment appears in TCRdb, so it was assigned here by matching the sequence to germline. The CDR3 consists of 13 residues. The trim removed 2 bases at V and 3 bases at J, leaving 0 bases unmatched. Germline loops: CDR1 VENAVY, CDR2 YDSYNSRV.

This clone was seen a handful of times. The TCRdb protein comes from a much larger clone and disagrees with this DNA's translation at residue 8, likely due to a read error; the protein given here is derived from the DNA. V usage is TRGV8 and J usage is TRGJ1 or TRGJ2. TCRdb does not report a J gene; here it was assigned by matching the DNA to germline references. CDR3 length equals 12 residues. CDR1 is VENAVY and CDR2 is YDSYNSRV in the germline V gene. Trimming cost V 3 bases and J 12 bases; bases outside gene matches: 11. The DNA for the CDR3 is TGTGCCACCTGGGATTTCCGGAGAGCGAAACTCTTT. Translating it yields CATWDFRRAKLF.

Judged by abundance, this clone is large (0.1 to 1%). J is TRGJ1 or TRGJ2 and V is TRGV2. The J gene comes from matching the DNA to germline here; TCRdb lacks it. Germline V lookup: CDR1 EGSNGY, CDR2 YDSYNSKV. After removal of 1 base from V and 9 bases from J, the junction contained 33 bases not matched to a gene. The CDR3 consists of 21 residues. CDR3 DNA: TGTGCCACCTGGGACGGCCGAAATTGGGGGGATTTGAGACGGGAGGGGATTAAGAAACTCTTT. Its translation: CATWDGRNWGDLRREGIKKLF.

Relative to its sample, this clone is large. V and J are TRGV8 and TRGJP2. The J gene is not listed in TCRdb, so it was assigned here from a DNA match to germline. The V gene's germline CDR1 is VENAVY and CDR2 YDSYNSRV. The CDR3 runs 15 residues. Unmatched junction bases numbered 1, after V lost 0 bases and J lost 0 bases. CDR3 sequence: CATWDRNSSDWIKTF. The CDR3 nucleotides read TGTGCCACCTGGGATAGGAATAGTAGTGATTGGATCAAGACGTTT.

This clone rates as large. The chain carries TRGV8 and TRGJ1 or TRGJ2. As TCRdb names no J gene, one was assigned here on the basis of a DNA match to germline. The germline V gene encodes CDR1 VENAVY and CDR2 YDSYNSRV. Trimming took 0 bases from V and 6 from J; bases not matched to a gene: 5. The CDR3 is made up of 13 amino acids. CDR3 coding DNA: TGTGCCACCTGGGATAGGCCGGGTTATAAGAAACTCTTT. Its protein product is CATWDRPGYKKLF.

A note on this clone: One end of the junction varies from germline; a read error may be responsible. The genes are TRGV10 and TRGJ1 or TRGJ2. No J gene is reported in TCRdb; it was inferred here by comparing the DNA with germline. TRGV10 is an ORF for which the function is uncertain. CDR3 length: 10 amino acids. In nucleotides, the CDR3 is TGCGCGGGCTTAGCTTATAAGAAACTCTTT. This gives the protein CAGLAYKKLF.

The chain has TRGV11 and TRGJ1 or TRGJ2. Assignment of the J gene here rests on matching the DNA to germline, because TCRdb gives none. TRGV11 is given ORF status, its function remaining uncertain. This CDR3 has 13 residues. V lost 0 bases and J lost 5; bases outside the gene matches: 1. CDR3 residues: CACWIRHDYKKLF. CDR3 bases: TGTGCCTGCTGGATTAGGCACGATTATAAGAAACTCTTT.

This clone came up once. J is TRGJ1 or TRGJ2 and V is TRGV5. No J gene was available from TCRdb, and it was assigned here by a germline match of the DNA. The CDR3 consists of 16 residues. Germline V gives CDR1 VINAFY, CDR2 YDVSNSKD. V shed 0 bases and J 0 bases; nucleotides not matched to a gene: 8. Here the CDR3 DNA reads TGTGCCACCTGGGACAGGCTTGGTCCGAATTATTATAAGAAACTCTTT. Translated: CATWDRLGPNYYKKLF.

V and J are TRGV10 and TRGJP1. No J gene was available from TCRdb, and it was assigned here by a germline match of the DNA. TRGV10 belongs to the ORF category, with a function that is uncertain. Germline trimming cut 8 bases from V and 11 bases from J; bases unmatched to any gene: 12. CDR3 length: 13 amino acids. For the CDR3, the DNA is TGTGCTGCGTGGGATTTGTTCGTGTGGTTCAAGATATTT. Encoded protein: CAAWDLFVWFKIF.